The 23 T cell receptor beta chains listed next were all sequenced from one sample in a study of blood T cell repertoires in COVID-19. TCRdb's table, derived via immunoSEQ multiplex PCR, lists solely in-frame clones and lacks some. The repertoire has 45,000 to 70,000 clones, roughly four fifths of them found once; the top ten carry around 8.7%. Sequencing input: peripheral blood. All receptors derive from a woman over 75 with acute or convalescent COVID-19.

The chain combines TRBV29-1 with TRBJ2-1; 10 nucleotides agree with TRBD1. CDR3 size: 15 residues. The V gene's germline CDR1 is SQVTM and CDR2 ANQGSEA. Trimming took 2 bases from V and 5 from J; bases not matched to a gene: 6. CDR3 sequence: CSVESGQGWDNEQFF. In nucleotides, the CDR3 is TGCAGCGTTGAATCGGGACAGGGGTGGGACAATGAGCAGTTCTTC.

This rearrangement joins TRBV30 to TRBJ2-7; 10 nucleotides match TRBD2. This CDR3 is 15 amino acids long. After removal of 1 base from V and 3 bases from J, the junction contained 6 bases not matched to a gene. CDR1 GTSNPN and CDR2 SVGIG come from the germline V gene (reference sequence). CDR3 in DNA: TGTGCCTGGAGTGCAGAGGCTAGCGGGAGCTACGAGCAGTACTTC. This codes for CAWSAEASGSYEQYF.

The CDR3: CASTPGLLNTEAFF. In nucleotides, the CDR3 is TGTGCCAGCACCCCGGGACTCCTCAACACTGAAGCTTTCTTT. This chain links TRBV28 with TRBJ1-1; tentative D call: TRBD1 (5 bases). Trimming left V 7 bases short and J 2 bases short, with 14 bases between. CDR1 is MDHEN and CDR2 is SYDVKM in the germline V gene. This CDR3 spans 14 amino acids.

The chain employs TRBV4-1 and TRBJ2-5; 10 nucleotides align to TRBD1. Germline V lookup: CDR1 MGHRA, CDR2 YSYEKL. CDR3 length equals 14 residues. The junction had 5 bases not matched to a gene; V was cut back by 3 bases and J by 7 bases. CDR3 loop: CASSHPGQGGTQYF. CDR3 DNA sequence: TGCGCCAGCAGCCACCCAGGACAGGGGGGGACCCAGTACTTC.

The chain combines TRBV5-5 with TRBJ2-3, with D possibly TRBD2 on 6 matching bases. CDR1 and CDR2 (germline): SGHKS, YYEKEE (reference sequence). The CDR3 sequence is 13 residues long. With 2 bases removed from V and 5 bases from J, the gap between germline ends came to 9 bases. In DNA form, the CDR3 reads TGTGCCAGCAGCTTTGGGCGGGGAGATACGCAGTATTTT. Its protein product is CASSFGRGDTQYF.

The CDR3 reads CASSPRGTGGLNEQFF. The CDR3 region has the DNA TGTGCCAGCAGCCCAAGAGGGACAGGGGGATTAAATGAGCAGTTCTTC. V is TRBV7-9 and J is TRBJ2-1, with 11 bases aligning to TRBD1. V gave up 5 bases and J gave up 7 bases; unmatched junction bases: 10. Per the germline V gene, CDR1 is SEHNR and CDR2 is FQNEAQ (reference sequence). CDR3 length equals 16 residues.

There are a few counts of this clone. The chain joins TRBV11-2 to TRBJ2-1; 7 nucleotides agree with TRBD1. Unmatched junction bases numbered 7, after V lost 4 bases and J lost 7 bases. The CDR3 has 14 residues. Per the germline V gene, CDR1 is SGHAT and CDR2 is FQNNGV. CDR3 coding DNA: TGTGCCAGCAGCTCGGACAGGTTTTGGAATGAGCAGTTCTTC. This translates into CASSSDRFWNEQFF.

The chain employs TRBV29-1 and TRBJ2-1, with TRBD2 matching 10 bases. The germline gives CDR1 SQVTM, CDR2 ANQGSEA. Unmatched junction bases numbered 5, after V lost 4 bases and J lost 2 bases. The CDR3 runs to 15 residues. The DNA of the CDR3 is TGCAGCGTTGGGTTAGCGGGGGGCCCCTACAATGAGCAGTTCTTC. Residues: CSVGLAGGPYNEQFF.

This rearrangement joins TRBV15 to TRBJ1-2, with TRBD1 as a possible D gene (5 bases). CDR3 length equals 18 residues. Trimming removed 0 bases from V and 6 bases from J, with 23 bases in between. CDR1 LNHNV and CDR2 YYDKDF come from the germline V gene (reference sequence). The CDR3: CATSRDEAGLAAFDGYTF. In nucleotides, the CDR3 is TGTGCCACCAGCAGAGATGAAGCAGGGCTAGCGGCCTTCGATGGCTACACCTTC.

CDR3 protein: CASSVGEDLGGKQFF. DNA of the CDR3: TGTGCCAGCAGCGTAGGTGAAGACTTGGGGGGAAAGCAGTTCTTC. The chain has TRBV9 and TRBJ2-1, with D possibly matching TRBD2 (6 bases). Trimming removed 0 bases at V and 11 bases at J, with 18 bases between. CDR1 is SGDLS, CDR2 YYNGEE, per germline. The CDR3 contains 15 residues. The variable domain in full, with the rest retrieved from reference TRBV9 and TRBJ2-1, is DSGVTQTPKHLITATGQRVTLRCSPRSGDLSVYWYQQSLDQGLQFLIQYYNGEERAKGNILERFSAQQFPDLHSELNLSSLELGDSALYFCASSVGEDLGGKQFFGPGTRLTVL.

This chain links TRBV7-2 with TRBJ2-2; D may be TRBD2 (5 bases). The CDR3 extends over 14 amino acids. V was trimmed by 5 bases and J by 3 bases, leaving 10 bases between them. Germline-derived CDR1 and CDR2 are SGHTA and FQGNSA. The CDR3 DNA reads TGTGCCAGCAGCCCGACTACGGACACCGGGGAGCTGTTTTTT. Translation gives CASSPTTDTGELFF.

The rearrangement uses TRBV18 and TRBJ1-6; a possible D gene is TRBD1 (6 bases). Looked up from germline, CDR1 is KGHSH and CDR2 is LQKENI. V was trimmed by 3 bases and J by 7 bases, leaving 13 bases between them. This CDR3 is built from 15 residues. The CDR3 reads CASSPGQGLNSPLHF. In DNA, the CDR3 is TGTGCCAGCTCACCGGGGCAGGGGCTCAATTCACCCCTCCACTTT.

This chain uses TRBV10-1 with TRBJ2-7; 9 bases match TRBD2. With 6 bases clipped from V and 3 bases from J, the junction kept 9 bases outside the gene matches. The germline V gene has CDR1 WNHNN and CDR2 SYGVQD (reference sequence). The CDR3 is made up of 15 amino acids. The DNA of the CDR3 is TGCGCCAGCAGGAACCGGGCTAGCGGGATCTACGAGCAGTACTTC. It translates to CASRNRASGIYEQYF.

The DNA for the CDR3 is TGCGCCAGCAGCAAGGCGGGTCCTCAAGAGACCCAGTACTTC. Its protein is CASSKAGPQETQYF. The chain uses TRBV5-1 and TRBJ2-5, with a weak D call TRBD2 (5 bases). The V end was cut by 4 bases, the J end by 2 bases, with 12 bases between. In germline, CDR1 is SGHRS, CDR2 YFSETQ. This CDR3 contains 14 residues.

This chain joins TRBV7-3 and TRBJ1-1, with 10 bases identical to TRBD1. The V gene end was trimmed by 6 bases and the J gene end by 3 bases; junction bases not matched to a gene: 1. The CDR3 is made up of 13 amino acids. The V gene's germline CDR1 is SGHTA and CDR2 FQGTGA. CDR3 sequence: CASSGQGDTEAFF. Written as DNA, the CDR3 is TGTGCCAGCAGTGGACAGGGGGACACTGAAGCTTTCTTT. Variable domain in full (rest from reference TRBV7-3 and TRBJ1-1): GAGVSQTPSNKVTEKGKYVELRCDPISGHTALYWYRQSLGQGPEFLIYFQGTGAADDSGLPNDRFFAVRPEGSVSTLKIQRTERGDSAVYLCASSGQGDTEAFFGQGTRLTVV.

The chain recombines TRBV5-1 with TRBJ1-1, with D maybe TRBD1 (6 bases). CDR3 length: 15 amino acids. Germline V gene lookup returns CDR1 SGHRS and CDR2 YFSETQ. V was shortened by 4 bases and J by 4 bases, with 17 bases between the two germline ends. CDR3 protein: CASSASTGTSTEAFF. As DNA, the CDR3 is TGCGCCAGCAGCGCCTCGACAGGTACCAGCACTGAAGCTTTCTTT.

The V gene is TRBV27, the J gene TRBJ1-5, with TRBD1 matching over 7 bases. The V gene end was trimmed by 3 bases and the J gene end by 4 bases; junction bases not matched to a gene: 6. Germline V gene data show CDR1 as MNHEY and CDR2 as SMNVEV (reference sequence). The length of the CDR3 is 15 residues. CDR3 amino acids: CASSFGTAGNQPQHF. The DNA of the CDR3 is TGTGCCAGCAGTTTCGGGACAGCCGGAAATCAGCCCCAGCATTTT.

V is TRBV20-1 and J is TRBJ2-3; 8 bases match TRBD2. This CDR3 is built from 14 residues. Looked up from germline, CDR1 is DFQATT and CDR2 is SNEGSKA (reference sequence). The ends lost 3 bases at V and 12 bases at J; junction bases unmatched: 14. This chain's CDR3 is CSASPSGGPAYQYF. The CDR3 nucleotides read TGCAGTGCTAGTCCCAGCGGGGGACCGGCCTATCAGTATTTT.

The V call is TRBV14, the J call TRBJ2-7; the D is unclear. The CDR3 is made up of 13 amino acids. The germline V gene encodes CDR1 SGHDN and CDR2 FVKESK. V shed 4 bases and J shed 3 bases, with 10 bases lying between them. This chain's CDR3 is CASSLLTNYEQYF. The CDR3 DNA follows: TGTGCCAGCAGCCTCTTAACAAACTACGAGCAGTACTTC. Looking up the rest from reference TRBV14 and TRBJ2-7 gives the full variable domain: EAGVTQFPSHSVIEKGQTVTLRCDPISGHDNLYWYRRVMGKEIKFLLHFVKESKQDESGMPNNRFLAERTGGTYSTLKVQPAELEDSGVYFCASSLLTNYEQYFGPGTRLTVT.

This sequence joins TRBV4-2 and TRBJ2-1, with D perhaps TRBD1 (6 bases). Trimming shortened V by 6 bases and J by 6 bases, and 15 bases separated the two germline ends. The germline V gene encodes CDR1 LGHNA and CDR2 YNFKEQ. The CDR3 is 14 amino acids. The chain's CDR3 is CASSRGGPPNEQFF. For the CDR3, the DNA is TGTGCCAGCAGTCGAGGGGGTCCCCCCAATGAGCAGTTCTTC.

This chain uses TRBV21-1 with TRBJ2-7; the D segment call TRBD2 is taken from the table without a DNA check. TRBV21-1 is shown as a pseudogene. The CDR3 consists of 15 residues. The CDR3 protein is CASSTSSGRDYEQYF. The CDR3 DNA follows: TGTGCCAGCAGCACCTCCTCTGGACGGGACTACGAGCAGTACTTC.

The chain recombines TRBV5-1 with TRBJ2-2; no definite D call. Germline values: CDR1 SGHRS, CDR2 YFSETQ. The CDR3 contains 13 residues. V was clipped by 3 bases and J by 1 base, with 4 bases between them. The CDR3 loop is CASSSGNTGELFF. The DNA of the CDR3 is TGCGCCAGCAGCTCAGGGAACACCGGGGAGCTGTTTTTT.

The rearrangement links TRBV14 to TRBJ1-1; no firm D call. With 2 bases removed from V and 4 bases from J, the gap between germline ends came to 14 bases. Germline assignment: CDR1 SGHDN and CDR2 FVKESK. The CDR3 totals 15 residues. CDR3 DNA: TGTGCCAGCAGCCAATTACTGGGCTCCGGCACTGAAGCTTTCTTT. This translates into CASSQLLGSGTEAFF. Full variable domain (outside the CDR3, taken from reference TRBV14 and TRBJ1-1): EAGVTQFPSHSVIEKGQTVTLRCDPISGHDNLYWYRRVMGKEIKFLLHFVKESKQDESGMPNNRFLAERTGGTYSTLKVQPAELEDSGVYFCASSQLLGSGTEAFFGQGTRLTVV.